What follows describes a single TCR beta chain. This entry is derived from a study of blood T cell repertoires in COVID-19. During the 2 weeks before they entered the study, exposed participants had met someone with a PCR-confirmed or clinician-diagnosed COVID-19 case. Data came from immunoSEQ multiplex PCR; TCRdb stores just in-frame clones and leaves some out. In the table there are 350,000 to 450,000 clones, 70% to 90% of which are singletons. V lost 3 bases and J 4 bases, leaving 6 bases between the germline ends. The CDR3 spans 12 residues. Sample: PBMCs or T cells enriched from blood (not recorded which). This TCR derives from a woman between 18 and 29 years old who had been exposed to COVID-19. The chain carries TRBV12-3 or TRBV12-4 and TRBJ2-5, with D hard to call. The CDR3 sequence is CASSFARETQYF. CDR3 bases: TGTGCCAGCAGTTTTGCTAGAGAGACCCAGTACTTC.